The 15 T cell receptor beta chains presented below share a single source sample, sequenced in a study of blood T cell repertoires in COVID-19. Clones were sequenced by immunoSEQ multiplex PCR, and TCRdb holds only the in-frame ones, with some missing. Of 300,000 or so clones in the sample, about 89% were seen once. The source material was peripheral blood. The receptors here all came from a woman between 40 and 50 years old who had recovered from COVID-19.

The V gene is TRBV27, the J gene TRBJ2-7; TRBD1 aligns across 11 bases. V was pared by 9 bases and J by 5 bases, with 3 bases of the junction left unmatched. From germline, CDR1 is MNHEY and CDR2 SMNVEV (reference sequence). The CDR3 contains 12 residues. DNA of the CDR3: TGTGCCAGTTGGACAGGGGGCAACGAGCAGTACTTC. This codes for CASWTGGNEQYF.

This rearrangement joins TRBV12-3 or TRBV12-4 to TRBJ2-7; D may be TRBD1 (5 bases). The CDR3 runs to 13 residues. V dropped 6 bases and J dropped 4 bases, with 13 bases sitting between them. CDR3 sequence reads: CASSRESGYEQYF. CDR3 coding DNA: TGTGCCAGCAGCAGGGAATCCGGTTACGAGCAGTACTTC.

The rearrangement joins TRBV6-4 to TRBJ2-3, with 7 positions matching TRBD1. The CDR3 contains 15 residues. CDR1 MRHNA and CDR2 SNTAGT come from the germline V gene. V dropped 5 bases and J dropped 2; count of bases not matched to a gene: 7. CDR3 sequence (DNA): TGTGCCAGCAGTCTTCGTACAGGGGCCACAGATACGCAGTATTTT. Residues: CASSLRTGATDTQYF.

The chain is built from TRBV27 and TRBJ1-2; 10 nucleotides line up with TRBD1. Germline V lookup: CDR1 MNHEY, CDR2 SMNVEV (reference sequence). With V trimmed by 5 bases and J by 8 bases, 11 bases remained unmatched. This CDR3 is 15 amino acids long. The CDR3 DNA reads TGTGCCAGCAGTCAATGGACAGGGGGGTCGGGCGGCTACACCTTC. It is translated as CASSQWTGGSGGYTF.

This chain uses TRBV12-5 with TRBJ1-1, with D perhaps TRBD1 (6 bases). Germline V gives CDR1 LGHNT, CDR2 FRNRAP. The CDR3 has 13 amino acids. V lost 5 bases, J lost 6 bases, and 13 bases lay in between. The CDR3 DNA reads TGTGCTAGTGGTCCCGGGGGGGGGCCTGAAGCTTTCTTT. Encoded protein: CASGPGGGPEAFF.

V gene TRBV3-1 (or the pseudogene TRBV3-2) combines with J gene TRBJ2-3; 11 positions match TRBD2. The CDR3 runs to 16 residues. Germline CDR1 reads LGHDT; CDR2 reads YNNKEL (reference sequence). V lost 3 bases, J lost 5 bases, and 7 bases stayed unmatched. CDR3 residues: CASSHYSGGAVDTQYF. The CDR3 DNA sequence: TGTGCCAGCAGCCACTATAGCGGGGGGGCGGTAGATACGCAGTATTTT.

The DNA for the CDR3 is TGTGCCAGCAGCCTCCTCGGGGGGGGTGGTGAGACCCAGTACTTC. Translated, it gives CASSLLGGGGETQYF. The chain employs TRBV7-3 and TRBJ2-5; TRBD2 matches 8 bases. CDR1 is SGHTA and CDR2 is FQGTGA in the germline V gene. Losses at the gene ends were 5 bases for V and 5 bases for J; bases not matched to a gene: 10. The CDR3 is 15 amino acids.

The chain couples TRBV19 to TRBJ1-1, with D hard to call. The CDR3 has 12 residues. Trimming shortened V by 1 base and J by 10 bases, and 10 bases separated the two germline ends. Germline CDR1 and CDR2: LNHDA and SQIVND (reference sequence). The CDR3 nucleotides read TGTGCCAGTAGTATAGCCCCGGGGTCAGCTTTCTTT. Protein product: CASSIAPGSAFF.

The chain has TRBV18 and TRBJ1-5, with D uncertain. The CDR3 spans 14 residues. Germline V gives CDR1 KGHSH, CDR2 LQKENI. Trimming removed 3 bases from V and 7 bases from J, with 13 bases in between. This CDR3 is CASSPVDGRQPQHF. CDR3 bases: TGTGCCAGCTCACCCGTGGACGGGAGGCAGCCCCAGCATTTT.

J is TRBJ2-7 and V is TRBV27; D is unclear. This CDR3 has 13 amino acids. Germline loops: CDR1 MNHEY, CDR2 SMNVEV (reference sequence). The ends were cut back, 7 bases at V and 5 bases at J, with 15 bases in the middle. Here the CDR3 DNA reads TGTGCCAGCACCCAGGTGGCTGGCAACGAGCAGTACTTC. It yields the protein CASTQVAGNEQYF.

In its sample, this clone was seen once. This chain joins TRBV10-3 and TRBJ1-5; 7 bases map to TRBD1. The CDR3 runs to 17 residues. The trim removed 6 bases at V and 0 bases at J, leaving 11 bases unmatched. CDR1 ENHRY and CDR2 SYGVKD come from the germline V gene. The CDR3 DNA reads as TGTGCCATCAGCCCCGGGACAGCGGTCTATAGCAATCAGCCCCAGCATTTT. Translating it yields CAISPGTAVYSNQPQHF.

The V and J genes are TRBV10-3 and TRBJ1-5; D is ambiguous. There are 16 residues in the CDR3. Germline assignment: CDR1 ENHRY and CDR2 SYGVKD. Trimming removed 1 base at V and 1 base at J, with 11 bases between. In DNA, the CDR3 is TGTGCCATCAGTGAGTGGGAGTCCCTAAGCAATCAGCCCCAGCATTTT. It translates to CAISEWESLSNQPQHF.

The chain carries TRBV3-1 (or the pseudogene TRBV3-2) and TRBJ1-1, with 10 bases that match TRBD1. The germline gives CDR1 LGHDT, CDR2 YNNKEL (reference sequence). With 1 base clipped from V and 6 bases from J, the junction kept 2 bases outside the gene matches. This CDR3 is built from 14 residues. The CDR3 here is CASSQGGTGAEAFF. Written as DNA, the CDR3 is TGTGCCAGCAGCCAAGGCGGGACAGGGGCTGAAGCTTTCTTT.

The chain employs TRBV5-4 and TRBJ1-2; 8 bases map to TRBD1. This CDR3 contains 14 residues. Germline V lookup: CDR1 SGHNT, CDR2 YYREEE (reference sequence). Unmatched junction bases numbered 4, after V lost 2 bases and J lost 4 bases. In DNA, the CDR3 is TGTGCCAGCAGCTTCGGACAGGGCTCCTATGGCTACACCTTC. Translated: CASSFGQGSYGYTF.

DNA of the CDR3: TGTGCCAGCAGCGTCTACAGGGGACGGAATCAGCCCCAGCATTTT. Its translation is CASSVYRGRNQPQHF. This sequence joins TRBV9 and TRBJ1-5, with 7 bases lining up with TRBD1. V lost 2 bases, J lost 4 bases, and 6 bases stayed unmatched. Germline CDR1 and CDR2: SGDLS and YYNGEE. CDR3 length: 15 amino acids.